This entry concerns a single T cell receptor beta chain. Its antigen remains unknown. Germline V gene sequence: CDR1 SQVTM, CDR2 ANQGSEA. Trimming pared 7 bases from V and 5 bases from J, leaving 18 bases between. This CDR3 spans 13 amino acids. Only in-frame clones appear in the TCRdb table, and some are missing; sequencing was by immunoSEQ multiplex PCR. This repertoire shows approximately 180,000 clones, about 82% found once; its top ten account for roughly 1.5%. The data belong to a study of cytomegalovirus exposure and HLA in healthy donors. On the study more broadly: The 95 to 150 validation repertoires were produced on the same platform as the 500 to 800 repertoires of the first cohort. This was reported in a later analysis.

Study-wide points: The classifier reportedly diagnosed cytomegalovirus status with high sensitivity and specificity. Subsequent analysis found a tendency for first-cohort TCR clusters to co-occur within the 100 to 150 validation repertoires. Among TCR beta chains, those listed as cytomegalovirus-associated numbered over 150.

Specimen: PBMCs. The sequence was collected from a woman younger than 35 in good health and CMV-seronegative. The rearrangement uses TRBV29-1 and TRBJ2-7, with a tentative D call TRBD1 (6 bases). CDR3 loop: CSAGRDTSHEQYF. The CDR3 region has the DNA TGCAGCGCCGGCCGGGACACCTCTCACGAGCAGTACTTC.